A selection of T cell receptor beta chains follows, all from one sample in a study of tumor-infiltrating lymphocytes in glioblastoma multiforme. MiXCR, applied by TCRdb to the multiplex PCR reads, yields one record per CDR3 protein. The sample shows 9,900 or so distinct CDR3 sequences, 65% to 75% of them seen only once. The sequenced sample consisted of brain tumor tissue. The source of these receptors is a male donor with glioblastoma. CDR3s include the opening cysteine and the closing phenylalanine or tryptophan. D genes are given only for firm matches. Not every row has a clone size; where given, it reads once, few, many or a size class.

j_gene | abundance | v_gene | d_gene | CDR3aa | CDR3nt
TRBJ2-1 | few | TRBV29-1 | - | CSVEVRLDGEQFF | TGCAGCGTTGAAGTACGACTGGATGGTGAGCAGTTCTTC
TRBJ2-1 | many | TRBV7-3 | - | CASSLTPAGDYNNEQFF | TGTGCCAGCAGCTTAACTCCAGCCGGTGACTACAACAATGAGCAGTTCTTC
TRBJ1-2 | few | TRBV29-1 | - | CSAPDKGYGYTF | TGCAGCGCTCCGGACAAGGGATATGGCTACACATTC
TRBJ1-1 | - | TRBV20-1 | TRBD1 | CSARSPDRGRTEAFF | TGCAGTGCTAGATCCCCAGACAGGGGGAGAACTGAAGCTTTCTTT
TRBJ2-1 | - | TRBV6-5 | - | CASSTSTWNEQFF | TGTGCCAGCAGTACCTCTACTTGGAATGAGCAGTTCTTC
TRBJ2-7 | - | TRBV5-5 | TRBD1 | CASSQQGAYEQYF | TGTGCCAGCAGCCAACAGGGGGCCTACGAGCAGTACTTC
TRBJ2-7 | - | TRBV10-2 | - | CASSVTSIGQSYEQYF | TGCGCCAGCAGTGTTACTAGCATCGGCCAGTCCTACGAGCAGTACTTC
TRBJ2-7 | - | TRBV6-2/TRBV6-3 | - | CASSEGIGKSDQQYF | TGTGCCAGCAGCGAGGGGATAGGGAAAAGCGACCAGCAGTACTTC
TRBJ1-1 | - | TRBV4-1 | - | CASSHHREGSEAFF | TGCGCCAGCAGCCACCACAGGGAAGGCTCTGAGGCTTTCTTT
TRBJ2-4 | - | TRBV11-2 | TRBD2 | CASSLGTSGLAKNIQYF | TGTGCCAGCAGCTTGGGGACTAGCGGATTAGCCAAAAACATTCAGTACTTC
TRBJ2-7 | - | TRBV6-1 | - | CASSAIRDSRYEQYF | TGTGCCAGCAGTGCGATTAGGGACTCCCGCTACGAGCAGTACTTC
TRBJ2-7 | - | TRBV11-1 | TRBD2 | CASSLLAGGPAYEQYF | TGTGCCAGCAGCTTACTAGCGGGAGGGCCGGCCTACGAGCAGTACTTC
TRBJ2-7 | - | TRBV20-1 | - | CSARPEPGGWEQYF | TGCAGTGCTAGACCTGAGCCCGGCGGGTGGGAGCAGTACTTC
TRBJ2-2 | - | TRBV6-2/TRBV6-3 | TRBD2 | CASSVGRETGELFF | TGTGCCAGCAGTGTGGGGCGGGAGACCGGGGAGCTGTTTTTT
TRBJ1-4 | medium-sized | TRBV6-6 | - | CASSHGTFLEKLFF | TGTGCCAGCAGTCACGGGACATTTCTAGAAAAACTGTTTTTT
TRBJ2-3 | - | TRBV5-1 | - | CATSFKQAADFTDTQYF | TGCGCCACCAGCTTTAAACAAGCGGCGGATTTCACAGATACGCAGTATTTT
TRBJ2-3 | - | TRBV4-2 | - | CASSQGASNTDTQYF | TGTGCCAGCAGCCAAGGGGCTAGCAACACAGATACGCAGTACTTT
TRBJ1-1 | - | TRBV6-1 | - | CGSSGEGLPPEAFF | TGTGGCAGTAGTGGGGAGGGACTCCCGCCTGAAGCTTTCTTT
TRBJ2-1 | once | TRBV29-1 | - | CSVRGRQGGNGQFF | TGCAGCGTTAGGGGGCGGCAGGGGGGCAATGGACAGTTCTTC
TRBJ1-1 | - | TRBV12-3/TRBV12-4 | - | CASSLDAQRRMAFF | TGTGCCAGCAGTTTAGACGCCCAAAGGCGAATGGCTTTCTTT
TRBJ1-6 | - | TRBV29-1 | TRBD1 | CSVARDRELLLHF | TGCAGCGTTGCCAGGGACAGAGAATTGCTCCTCCACTTT
TRBJ1-4 | - | TRBV4-1 | - | CASSQDTWAANEELFF | TGCGCCAGCAGCCAGGATACGTGGGCGGCTAATGAAGAACTGTTTTTC
TRBJ2-7 | - | TRBV29-1 | - | CNVQASDSYEQYF | TGCAATGTCCAAGCTAGCGACTCCTACGAGCAGTACTTC
TRBJ2-1 | - | TRBV11-2 | - | CASSLAGSSYNEPFF | TGTGCCAGCAGCTTAGCGGGTAGCTCCTATAATGAACCGTTCTTC
TRBJ2-1 | - | TRBV5-6 | - | CASSSDEIDYRSYNEQFF | TGTGCCAGCAGCTCCGATGAAATAGACTATCGCTCCTACAATGAGCAGTTCTTC
TRBJ1-2 | - | TRBV13 | TRBD1 | CASSSTGGYYGYTF | TGTGCCAGCAGCTCGACAGGGGGTTACTATGGCTACACCTTC
TRBJ2-7 | few | TRBV2 | - | CASIPLGASYEQYF | TGTGCCAGCATCCCCCTGGGGGCCTCCTACGAGCAGTACTTC
TRBJ2-1 | once | TRBV6-1 | - | CASTEEVVAYNGQFF | TGTGCCAGTACTGAAGAAGTCGTAGCATACAATGGGCAGTTCTTC
TRBJ2-1 | - | TRBV5-1 | TRBD1 | CASSVRTGNEQFF | TGCGCTAGCAGCGTAAGGACAGGGAATGAGCAGTTCTTC
TRBJ2-7 | medium-sized | TRBV6-5 | - | CASSSADGTYEQYF | TGTGCCAGCAGTTCGGCGGACGGGACCTACGAGCAGTACTTC
TRBJ2-2 | many | TRBV5-1 | TRBD1 | CASSQPGTGAPANTGELFF | TGCGCCAGCAGCCAACCCGGGACAGGGGCCCCCGCGAACACCGGGGAGCTGTTTTTT
TRBJ2-3 | - | TRBV6-6 | - | CATSSVCAGSTDTQYF | TGTGCCACTAGCTCCGTTTGCGCCGGTAGCACAGATACGCAGTATTTT
TRBJ1-1 | few | TRBV11-2 | - | CASSLGLRDTEAFF | TGTGCCAGCAGCTTAGGCTTGAGGGACACTGAAGCTTTCTTT
TRBJ2-7 | few | TRBV20-1 | TRBD2 | CSARGLAGGLYEQYF | TGCAGTGCTAGAGGGCTAGCGGGAGGGTTGTACGAGCAGTACTTC